Listed below are T cell receptor beta chains from one sample, sequenced in a study of beta chain features in type 1 diabetes. Here immunoSEQ multiplex PCR was the method, and the copy in TCRdb shows in-frame clones only, minus some. Here the sample spans 150,000 or so clones, about 8.1% being singletons. The sample consisted of central memory CD4+ T cells from blood. These TCRs come from a woman aged 18-29 years with type 1 diabetes. The CDR3 runs from the conserved cysteine through the conserved F or W. A D gene is named only where the DNA matches it firmly. The listing skips clone size in some rows; elsewhere it reads once, few, many or a size class.

j_call d_call clone_size v_call cdr3_aa cdr3_nt
TRBJ2-7 . few TRBV18 CASSIRGEQYF TGTGCCAGCTCAATAAGGGGCGAGCAGTACTTC
TRBJ2-1 TRBD2 . TRBV7-2 CASSLDLAGGNEQFF TGTGCCAGCAGCTTAGACCTAGCGGGGGGTAATGAGCAGTTCTTC
TRBJ2-5 . few TRBV6-6 CASSYATSYQETQYF TGTGCCAGCAGTTACGCGACTAGTTATCAAGAGACCCAGTACTTC
TRBJ1-2 TRBD1 few TRBV18 CASSPSRDRGANYGYTF TGTGCCAGCTCACCAAGCCGGGACAGGGGGGCCAACTATGGCTACACCTTC
TRBJ2-5 . . TRBV27 CASSFNTGQETQYF TGTGCCAGCAGTTTTAATACCGGCCAAGAGACCCAGTACTTC
TRBJ1-1 . few TRBV10-3 CAITMTEMNTEAFF TGTGCCATCACTATGACAGAAATGAACACTGAAGCTTTCTTT
TRBJ2-1 TRBD2 few TRBV11-2 CASSQLAGGPDEQFF TGTGCCAGCAGCCAACTAGCGGGGGGGCCGGATGAGCAGTTCTTC
TRBJ2-1 TRBD2 . TRBV7-8 CASSFSGRLSYNEQFF TGTGCCAGCAGCTTCAGCGGGAGACTATCCTACAATGAGCAGTTCTTC
TRBJ2-5 . few TRBV12-5 CASGLSARTQYF TGTGCTAGTGGTCTGAGCGCGCGAACCCAGTACTTC
TRBJ2-1 TRBD2 few TRBV9 CASSVAAGVGYNEQFF TGTGCCAGCAGCGTAGCGGCGGGAGTGGGGTACAATGAGCAGTTCTTC
TRBJ1-1 . . TRBV6-5 CASSYVGGAFF TGTGCCAGCAGTTACGTCGGGGGAGCTTTCTTT
TRBJ1-5 . few TRBV15 CATWGGLGNQPQHF TGTGCCACTTGGGGGGGGCTTGGCAATCAGCCCCAGCATTTT
TRBJ1-1 TRBD1 few TRBV2 CASSGQGNTEAFF TGTGCCAGCAGTGGACAGGGGAACACTGAAGCTTTCTTT
TRBJ2-1 . many TRBV18 CASSPNSGLAEQFF TGTGCCAGCTCACCAAATTCGGGTTTGGCTGAGCAGTTCTTC
TRBJ2-7 TRBD2 few TRBV7-8 CASSFGLAGGYPYEQYF TGTGCCAGCAGCTTCGGACTAGCGGGGGGTTATCCCTACGAGCAGTACTTC
TRBJ2-7 TRBD1 . TRBV6-5 CASSVRDRTYEQYF TGTGCCAGCAGTGTACGGGACAGGACCTACGAGCAGTACTTC
TRBJ2-3 . few TRBV18 CASSRPTDTQYF TGTGCCAGCTCACGGCCCACAGATACGCAGTATTTT
TRBJ1-1 . . TRBV30 CAWTQLGGGEAEAFF TGTGCCTGGACCCAATTGGGCGGGGGGGAGGCTGAAGCTTTCTTT
TRBJ2-3 . few TRBV9 CASSVNSRTDTQYF TGTGCCAGCAGCGTGAACAGCCGCACAGATACGCAGTATTTT
TRBJ2-5 TRBD2 few TRBV11-2 CASSLKREQETQYF TGTGCCAGCAGTTTAAAGCGGGAGCAAGAGACCCAGTACTTC
TRBJ1-5 TRBD1 few TRBV5-1 CASSTGTGGQPQHF TGCGCCAGCAGCACCGGGACAGGGGGGCAGCCCCAGCATTTT
TRBJ2-3 . many TRBV29-1 CSVSTQLEVSDTQYF TGCAGCGTCTCCACGCAACTAGAGGTATCAGATACGCAGTATTTT
TRBJ2-1 TRBD2 . TRBV29-1 CSVLSGESSYNEQFF TGCAGCGTTCTAAGCGGGGAAAGCTCCTACAATGAGCAGTTCTTC
TRBJ2-7 TRBD1 few TRBV27 CASSPLGGQGAYEQYF TGTGCCAGCAGTCCCCTTGGGGGACAGGGGGCCTACGAGCAGTACTTC
TRBJ2-3 TRBD2 few TRBV15 CATSSGLGITDTQYF TGTGCCACCAGCAGCGGACTAGGAATCACAGATACGCAGTATTTT
TRBJ2-5 . . TRBV5-1 CASSQQETQYF TGCGCCAGCAGTCAGCAAGAGACCCAGTACTTC
TRBJ2-5 TRBD2 many TRBV30 CAWSQGLAGSETQYF TGTGCCTGGAGCCAGGGACTAGCGGGCTCAGAGACCCAGTACTTC
TRBJ1-1 . few TRBV19 CASSLGQTNTEAFF TGTGCCAGTAGTCTCGGACAGACGAACACTGAAGCTTTCTTT
TRBJ1-1 . . TRBV7-8 CASSLGGSTEAFF TGTGCCAGCAGCTTGGGGGGGAGCACTGAAGCTTTCTTT
TRBJ1-5 TRBD1 few TRBV27 CASSPGQSYSNQPQHF TGTGCCAGCAGTCCGGGACAGTCATATAGCAATCAGCCCCAGCATTTT
TRBJ2-1 TRBD2 few TRBV19 CASHPPGLAGTYEQFF TGTGCCAGTCATCCGCCGGGACTAGCGGGAACCTATGAGCAGTTCTTC
TRBJ2-7 TRBD2 few TRBV11-3 CASSRGGTSVDEQYF TGTGCCAGCAGCCGGGGAGGGACTAGCGTGGACGAGCAGTACTTC
TRBJ2-1 . many TRBV7-6 CASSPLRQSDYNEQFF TGTGCCAGCAGCCCGCTGCGGCAGTCTGACTACAATGAGCAGTTCTTC
TRBJ2-2 . . TRBV9 CASSVNGGLGELFF TGTGCCAGCAGCGTAAACGGGGGGCTCGGGGAGCTGTTTTTT
TRBJ2-1 TRBD2 few TRBV11-3 CASSSGRGGYNEQFF TGTGCCAGCAGCTCCGGGCGGGGGGGATACAATGAGCAGTTCTTC
TRBJ1-1 TRBD1 . TRBV29-1 CSVEGDRGLLNTEAFF TGCAGCGTTGAAGGGGACAGGGGCCTTTTGAACACTGAAGCTTTCTTT